One and the same sample provided the 18 T cell receptor beta chains below, sequenced in a study of blood T cell repertoires in COVID-19 (dated by TCRdb to 2018 to 2021). Library prep was done by the immunoSEQ multiplex PCR assay. Entries here come from immuneACCESS through TCRdb and include only in-frame sequences with V and J called. Some clones fail to appear in such tables; in the studies checked, an unresolved V gene covers under half of the shortfall, and the cause of the remainder is unknown. The sample contains a few hundred thousand clones, around 83% of them found a single time. Roughly 2.9% of the sample lies in the top ten. Sequenced: peripheral blood. All receptors derive from a man in his fifties with active or convalescent COVID-19.

CDR3 DNA: TGTGCCTGGACAGGTGGTATCCTCTCTGGGAAACTGTTTTTT. Translating gives CAWTGGILSGKLFF. The rearrangement joins TRBV30 to TRBJ1-4; D is unresolved. This CDR3 is 14 amino acids long. The germline V gene has CDR1 GTSNPN and CDR2 SVGIG (reference sequence). Deletions cut 4 bases from V and 11 bases from J, with 20 bases between.

The V gene is TRBV7-2, the J gene TRBJ1-2; 7 bases fit TRBD1. CDR1 and CDR2 (germline): SGHTA, FQGNSA. V lost 3 bases to trimming and J lost 2 bases; unmatched junction nucleotides: 3. The CDR3 totals 14 residues. CDR3 region: CASSFGQANYGYTF. Here the CDR3 DNA reads TGTGCCAGCAGCTTCGGACAGGCCAACTATGGCTACACCTTC.

The chain employs TRBV11-2 and TRBJ2-5; D not resolved. The CDR3 spans 13 residues. Trimming took off 5 bases at V and 2 bases at J, with 9 bases between the two ends. Germline V gene data show CDR1 as SGHAT and CDR2 as FQNNGV. CDR3 residues: CASSPSQQETQYF. The CDR3 DNA is TGTGCCAGCAGCCCCTCCCAGCAAGAGACCCAGTACTTC.

The CDR3 DNA reads TGCGCCAGCAGCCCGGGGACTAGCGGGGGCTACGAGCAGTACTTC. It codes for CASSPGTSGGYEQYF. The chain links TRBV4-1 to TRBJ2-7, with TRBD2 identical over 14 bases. The CDR3 length is 15 residues. CDR1 MGHRA and CDR2 YSYEKL come from the germline V gene. V trimming: 4 bases; J trimming: 3 bases; junction bases outside the gene matches: 2.

The chain joins TRBV27 to TRBJ1-6; TRBD1 matches 10 bases. Losses at the gene ends were 0 bases for V and 4 bases for J; bases not matched to a gene: 3. The CDR3 runs 17 residues. The V gene's germline CDR1 is MNHEY and CDR2 SMNVEV (reference sequence). This chain's CDR3 is CASSLSTGGRYNSPLHF. CDR3 coding DNA: TGTGCCAGCAGTTTATCGACAGGGGGCAGGTATAATTCACCCCTCCACTTT.

The gene calls are TRBV7-6 and TRBJ1-4, with D possibly being TRBD1 (5 bases). Deletions cut 0 bases from V and 1 base from J, with 15 bases between. The CDR3 runs 18 residues. The germline CDR1 and CDR2 sequences are SGHVS and FNYEAQ. Here the CDR3 reads CASSLALGQGGTNEKLFF. DNA for the CDR3: TGTGCCAGCAGCTTAGCGCTGGGCCAGGGCGGAACTAATGAAAAACTGTTTTTT. The variable domain in full, completed from reference TRBV7-6 and TRBJ1-4, reads GAGVSQSPRYKVTKRGQDVALRCDPISGHVSLYWYRQALGQGPEFLTYFNYEAQQDKSGLPNDRFSAERPEGSISTLTIQRTEQRDSAMYRCASSLALGQGGTNEKLFFGSGTQLSVL.

The chain carries TRBV7-2 and TRBJ1-5, with TRBD1 as a possible D gene (5 bases). With 1 base removed from V and 7 bases from J, the gap between germline ends came to 11 bases. Germline V lookup: CDR1 SGHTA, CDR2 FQGNSA. The CDR3 is made up of 14 amino acids. For the CDR3, the DNA is TGTGCCAGCAGCTTAGACTCAGCAGGGCAGCCCCAGCATTTT. This gives the protein CASSLDSAGQPQHF.

V is TRBV4-2 and J is TRBJ2-1; TRBD2 matches 7 bases. The J segment lost 10 bases and the V segment lost 3 bases, leaving 12 bases of the junction unmatched. The V gene's germline CDR1 is LGHNA and CDR2 YNFKEQ. The CDR3 extends over 15 amino acids. CDR3 DNA: TGTGCCAGCAGCCAGGCCGGCAGCGGGGTGTCGGAGCAGTTCTTC. Its protein product is CASSQAGSGVSEQFF.

The CDR3 DNA follows: TGCAGCGCCTCCCCCCGGGGGGAGGGCTACACCTTC. It codes for CSASPRGEGYTF. V and J are TRBV29-1 and TRBJ1-2, with TRBD1 as a possible D gene (5 bases). CDR1 is SQVTM and CDR2 is ANQGSEA in the germline V gene. The CDR3 extends over 12 amino acids. The germline V and J ends were trimmed by 7 bases and 8 bases, with 17 bases remaining between them.

This chain uses TRBV18 with TRBJ2-5, with D possibly matching TRBD1 (7 bases). The CDR3 contains 13 residues. The V end lost 3 bases, the J end lost 5 bases, and 10 bases lay between the germline ends. Germline V gives CDR1 KGHSH, CDR2 LQKENI. This CDR3 reads CASSPTGRETQYF. DNA of the CDR3: TGTGCCAGCTCACCGACAGGGAGGGAGACCCAGTACTTC.

The chain is built from TRBV19 and TRBJ2-7, with D perhaps TRBD2 (5 bases). CDR1 and CDR2 (germline): LNHDA, SQIVND (reference sequence). V shed 2 bases and J shed 7 bases, with 6 bases lying between them. The CDR3 spans 11 residues. The CDR3 loop reads CASSISGEQYF. As DNA, the CDR3 is TGTGCCAGTAGTATATCGGGAGAGCAGTACTTC.

This clone was observed once. J is TRBJ1-2 and V is TRBV19, with a weak D call TRBD1 (6 bases). The CDR3 totals 14 residues. V shed 9 bases and J shed 6 bases, with 20 bases lying between them. From germline, CDR1 is LNHDA and CDR2 SQIVND (reference sequence). As DNA, the CDR3 is TGTGCCAGGCAGCGCCGTGGGGGCAGGGATGGCTACACCTTC. This translates into CARQRRGGRDGYTF.

A few counts support this clone. Written as DNA, the CDR3 is TGTGCCAGCAGCTTGAAGGGGTTGGATACGCAGTATTTT. Translated: CASSLKGLDTQYF. The chain joins TRBV5-6 to TRBJ2-3, with D possibly matching TRBD1 (5 bases). The CDR3 loop spans 13 amino acids. With 1 base removed from V and 6 bases from J, the gap between germline ends came to 9 bases. CDR1 and CDR2 (germline): SGHDT, YYEEEE.

The chain is built from TRBV5-1 and TRBJ2-7; 10 bases match TRBD2. The CDR3 covers 16 residues. The V segment lost 0 bases and the J segment 4 bases; nucleotides outside the gene matches: 7. From germline, CDR1 is SGHRS and CDR2 YFSETQ. The CDR3 region is CASSLALAGVVYEQYF. The CDR3 DNA reads TGCGCCAGCAGCTTGGCTCTAGCGGGAGTCGTTTACGAGCAGTACTTC.

The chain has TRBV3-1 (or the pseudogene TRBV3-2) and TRBJ2-3; D is uncertain. CDR3 length: 12 amino acids. Trimming pared 3 bases from V and 10 bases from J, leaving 11 bases between. Germline CDR1 reads LGHDT; CDR2 reads YNNKEL (reference sequence). The CDR3 DNA is TGTGCCAGCAGCCACCGACTCCCTGCGCAGTATTTT. It is translated as CASSHRLPAQYF.

The chain has TRBV28 and TRBJ1-4, with D hard to call. The CDR3 is made up of 14 amino acids. The germline V and J ends were trimmed by 5 bases and 8 bases, with 15 bases remaining between them. Germline loops: CDR1 MDHEN, CDR2 SYDVKM. The CDR3 DNA sequence: TGTGCCAGCAGTGTCGCCGGCCAGGAAGAAAAACTGTTTTTT. This translates into CASSVAGQEEKLFF.

The chain joins TRBV30 to TRBJ2-5; D may be TRBD1 (6 bases). The germline V gene has CDR1 GTSNPN and CDR2 SVGIG (reference sequence). The germline V and J ends were trimmed by 0 bases and 9 bases, with 14 bases remaining between them. The CDR3 has 13 residues. CDR3 nucleotides: TGTGCCTGGAGTGTAAACAGGGTAGGGGCCCAGTACTTC. Protein: CAWSVNRVGAQYF.

This chain uses TRBV6-6 with TRBJ1-2; 9 nucleotides match TRBD1. The trim removed 5 bases at V and 7 bases at J, leaving 8 bases unmatched. CDR1 and CDR2 (germline): MNHNY, SVGAGI (reference sequence). This CDR3 has 14 amino acids. In DNA, the CDR3 is TGTGCCAGCAGTCCCTGGACAGGGGCGGGTGGCTACACCTTC. It is translated as CASSPWTGAGGYTF.